The 26 T cell receptor beta chains given below trace back to one sample, sequenced in a study of identical twins. TCRdb reprocessed the 5' RACE reads with MiXCR, giving one entry per CDR3 protein. The sample yields 1,800,000 or so distinct CDR3 sequences, about 32% seen once. Sequenced material: cord blood. The receptors derive from a newborn girl in good health.

The gene calls are TRBV12-5 and TRBJ2-2; perhaps TRBD2 as D (5 bases). CDR3 length: 16 amino acids. V lost 0 bases to trimming and J lost 5 bases, with 13 bases between them. Germline CDR1 is LGHNT and CDR2 is FRNRAP. CDR3 residues: CASGLVLGSSTGELFF. The CDR3 DNA follows: TGTGCTAGTGGTTTGGTACTGGGGAGTTCAACCGGGGAGCTGTTTTTT.

This clonotype has just one count. The chain recombines TRBV25-1 with TRBJ2-5; a weak D match, TRBD2 (5 bases). The CDR3 totals 15 residues. The V end lost 1 base, the J end lost 0 bases, and 9 bases lay between the germline ends. Per germline, CDR1 MGHDK and CDR2 SYGVNS. CDR3 nucleotides: TGTGCCAGCAGTGAATTTCGGGGATACCAAGAGACCCAGTACTTC. As protein: CASSEFRGYQETQYF. Filled out from reference TRBV25-1 and TRBJ2-5, the complete variable domain reads EADIYQTPRYLVIGTGKKITLECSQTMGHDKMYWYQQDPGMELHLIHYSYGVNSTEKGDLSSESTVSRIRTEHFPLTLESARPSHTSQYLCASSEFRGYQETQYFGPGTRLLVL.

This sequence joins TRBV20-1 and TRBJ2-3; D is perhaps TRBD2 (6 bases). Germline CDR1 reads DFQATT; CDR2 reads SNEGSKA (reference sequence). V was pared by 0 bases and J by 0 bases, with 13 bases between. The CDR3 covers 16 residues. This CDR3 reads CSAREEEGYSTDTQYF. The CDR3 nucleotides are TGCAGTGCTAGAGAGGAGGAGGGGTATAGCACAGATACGCAGTATTTT.

The chain carries TRBV12-3 or TRBV12-4 and TRBJ2-4; D ambiguous. Trimming took off 5 bases at V and 13 bases at J, with 18 bases between the two ends. The CDR3 is made up of 13 amino acids. CDR3 sequence: CASSPSARLEQYF. The CDR3 DNA reads as TGTGCCAGCAGTCCGTCGGCCCGGTTAGAGCAGTACTTC.

This sequence joins TRBV4-1 and TRBJ2-6; D is unclear. This CDR3 has 17 amino acids. Germline V CDR1 and CDR2: MGHRA, YSYEKL. The V end was cut by 1 base, the J end by 1 base, with 11 bases between. CDR3 bases: TGCGCCAGCAGCCAAGTGGCCCGGAGTTCTGGGGCCAACGTCCTGACTTTC. Translation gives CASSQVARSSGANVLTF.

The chain is built from TRBV10-3 and TRBJ2-3; 10 nucleotides line up with TRBD1. The CDR3 sequence is 15 residues long. Losses at the gene ends were 8 bases for V and 4 bases for J; bases not matched to a gene: 9. Germline V CDR1 and CDR2: ENHRY, SYGVKD. The CDR3 sequence is CAIGRDRGWPDTQYF. In DNA, the CDR3 is TGTGCCATCGGACGGGACAGGGGTTGGCCAGATACGCAGTATTTT.

The rearrangement links TRBV28 to TRBJ2-7; D perhaps matches TRBD2 (6 bases). Germline V gene sequence: CDR1 MDHEN, CDR2 SYDVKM. This CDR3 is 15 amino acids long. V lost 7 bases, J lost 7 bases, and 23 bases lay in between. CDR3 sequence (DNA): TGTGCCAGCATCCAAACGGGGGAATTGCCGAGGGAGCAGTACTTC. It is translated as CASIQTGELPREQYF. The whole variable domain, filled in from reference TRBV28 and TRBJ2-7, reads DVKVTQSSRYLVKRTGEKVFLECVQDMDHENMFWYRQDPGLGLRLIYFSYDVKMKEKGDIPEGYSVSREKKERFSLILESASTNQTSMYLCASIQTGELPREQYFGPGTRLTVT.

This clonotype was seen more than once but under ten times. The chain combines TRBV10-1 with TRBJ2-3, with TRBD1 matching 7 bases. This CDR3 is 12 amino acids long. Losses at the gene ends were 6 bases for V and 9 bases for J; bases not matched to a gene: 6. Per the germline V gene, CDR1 is WNHNN and CDR2 is SYGVQD (reference sequence). The CDR3 DNA reads as TGCGCCAGCAGGGACTCAGGGGGAACGCAGTATTTT. This sequence encodes CASRDSGGTQYF.

J is TRBJ1-1 and V is TRBV29-1; D gene ambiguous. The CDR3 totals 13 residues. Between the trimmed V and J ends, which lost 5 bases and 2 bases, there was a span of 12 bases. The germline V gene encodes CDR1 SQVTM and CDR2 ANQGSEA. CDR3 in DNA: TGCAGCGTTCCTAAGGGCCCAAACACTGAAGCTTTCTTT. It encodes CSVPKGPNTEAFF.

The chain couples TRBV4-2 to TRBJ2-7, with 14 bases identical to TRBD2. The germline gives CDR1 LGHNA, CDR2 YNFKEQ. After removal of 4 bases from V and 7 bases from J, the junction contained 9 bases not matched to a gene. The length of the CDR3 is 16 residues. The CDR3 nucleotides are TGTGCCAGCAGCCCAAGGACTAGCGGGGGGAATGGAGAGCAGTACTTC. It specifies CASSPRTSGGNGEQYF.

V usage is TRBV27 and J usage is TRBJ2-1, with 7 nucleotides matching TRBD1. Per germline, CDR1 MNHEY and CDR2 SMNVEV (reference sequence). The CDR3 contains 11 residues. The ends lost 5 bases at V and 12 bases at J; junction bases unmatched: 4. In DNA form, the CDR3 reads TGTGCCAGCAGTGACAGGGAATTGCAGTTCTTC. Translating gives CASSDRELQFF.

This clonotype came up a few times. The DNA of the CDR3 is TGTGCCAGCAGTAAAGGGGGCTTAAGGACTTCACCCCTCCACTTT. Its protein is CASSKGGLRTSPLHF. This rearrangement joins TRBV28 to TRBJ1-6; TRBD1 aligns across 7 bases. V lost 5 bases and J lost 9; bases outside the gene matches: 10. The CDR3 extends over 15 amino acids. Germline CDR1 and CDR2: MDHEN and SYDVKM.

In its sample, this clonotype was seen a few times. The chain carries TRBV3-1 and TRBJ2-7; 7 positions match TRBD1. With V trimmed by 4 bases and J by 4 bases, 13 bases remained unmatched. Germline V gene lookup returns CDR1 LGHDT and CDR2 YNNKEL (reference sequence). CDR3 size: 16 residues. CDR3 amino acids: CASSRASAGTAYEQYF. The CDR3 DNA reads TGTGCCAGCAGCCGCGCATCAGCCGGGACAGCTTACGAGCAGTACTTC.

This clonotype was counted only a few times. J is TRBJ2-3 and V is TRBV20-1; D is perhaps TRBD1 (6 bases). In germline, CDR1 is DFQATT, CDR2 SNEGSKA (reference sequence). The V and J ends lost 6 bases and 2 bases respectively, with 24 bases between them. This CDR3 has 17 amino acids. The CDR3 here is CSAPSRAGDGATDTQYF. The CDR3 DNA sequence: TGCAGTGCCCCAAGCAGGGCAGGGGATGGGGCCACAGATACGCAGTATTTT.

V and J are TRBV21-1 and TRBJ2-1. TRBV21-1 constitutes a pseudogene. The CDR3 contains 16 residues. The CDR3 DNA reads as TGTGCCAGCAGCAAAGCCTCTCAGGCTTTCTACAATGAGCAGTTCTTC. Its protein is CASSKASQAFYNEQFF.

This clonotype was observed many times. The chain has TRBV29-1 and TRBJ2-7; 7 bases are a match to TRBD1. The CDR3 has 13 residues. V was pared by 6 bases and J by 2 bases, with 7 bases of the junction left unmatched. Germline CDR1 and CDR2: SQVTM and ANQGSEA. The CDR3, as DNA: TGCAGCGTAACAGGGGCGAGAACCTACGAGCAGTACTTC. It codes for CSVTGARTYEQYF.

The rearrangement uses TRBV5-1 and TRBJ1-1; D gene unclear. V gave up 0 bases and J gave up 8 bases, with 14 bases separating them. The germline V gene has CDR1 SGHRS and CDR2 YFSETQ. The CDR3 is 14 residues long. The CDR3 loop is CASSLDTLTSEAFF. The DNA of the CDR3 is TGCGCCAGCAGCTTGGACACGCTGACTTCAGAAGCTTTCTTT.

This clonotype has a handful of counts. This chain links TRBV20-1 with TRBJ1-2, with no clear D. The V gene's germline CDR1 is DFQATT and CDR2 SNEGSKA (reference sequence). The CDR3 is made up of 12 amino acids. Between the trimmed V and J ends, which lost 0 bases and 8 bases, there was a span of 10 bases. The CDR3 spells CSARDQSGGYTF. As DNA, the CDR3 is TGCAGTGCTAGAGATCAGAGCGGAGGCTACACCTTC.

This clonotype appeared a few times. V is TRBV7-9 and J is TRBJ2-4; D not certain. CDR3 length: 17 amino acids. Germline assignment: CDR1 SEHNR and CDR2 FQNEAQ (reference sequence). Trimming took off 1 base at V and 0 bases at J, with 13 bases between the two ends. In DNA form, the CDR3 reads TGTGCCAGCAGCTTAGGTTCGGGCAGCCTAGCCAAAAACATTCAGTACTTC. Translating it yields CASSLGSGSLAKNIQYF.

The chain is built from TRBV5-1 and TRBJ2-3; a weak D match, TRBD2 (5 bases). CDR1 and CDR2 (germline): SGHRS, YFSETQ. V lost 4 bases and J 1 base, leaving 19 bases between the germline ends. This CDR3 has 17 residues. The CDR3 protein is CASSAPRRTRGTDTQYF. For the CDR3, the DNA is TGCGCCAGCAGCGCCCCAAGGAGGACCCGCGGCACAGATACGCAGTATTTT.

This chain joins TRBV2 and TRBJ1-5; 10 bases are a match to TRBD1. V dropped 7 bases and J dropped 4; count of bases not matched to a gene: 7. The CDR3 runs 15 residues. CDR1 and CDR2 (germline): SNHLY, FYNNEI. Written as DNA, the CDR3 is TGTGCCAGCATATCCGGGACAGGGGTAAATCAGCCCCAGCATTTT. It specifies CASISGTGVNQPQHF.

The chain uses TRBV27 and TRBJ1-6, with D perhaps matching TRBD1 (5 bases). Germline loops: CDR1 MNHEY, CDR2 SMNVEV (reference sequence). V was pared by 6 bases and J by 0 bases, with 15 bases between. This CDR3 spans 17 amino acids. As DNA, the CDR3 is TGTGCCAGCAGCCCACAGGTTCCCAGCTCCTATAATTCACCCCTCCACTTT. Its translation: CASSPQVPSSYNSPLHF.

This sequence joins TRBV28 and TRBJ2-2; D perhaps matches TRBD1 (5 bases). Trimming stripped 1 base from V and 2 bases from J, with 11 bases between. CDR1 is MDHEN and CDR2 is SYDVKM in the germline V gene. The CDR3 length is 16 residues. The CDR3 coding sequence is TGTGCCAGCAGTTTATTGGTAGGGGCTAACACCGGGGAGCTGTTTTTT. Amino acid sequence: CASSLLVGANTGELFF.

This clonotype was picked up a small number of times. V and J are TRBV15 and TRBJ1-5; D call uncertain. The CDR3 length is 14 residues. The V and J ends lost 0 bases and 7 bases respectively, with 10 bases between them. Per germline, CDR1 LNHNV and CDR2 YYDKDF (reference sequence). For the CDR3, the DNA is TGTGCCACCAGCAGAGATCGCGTTGTGCAGCCCCAGCATTTT. Residues: CATSRDRVVQPQHF.

V usage is TRBV28 and J usage is TRBJ2-7, with 14 nucleotides matching TRBD2. The trim removed 11 bases at V and 4 bases at J, leaving 10 bases unmatched. Per the germline V gene, CDR1 is MDHEN and CDR2 is SYDVKM. This CDR3 is built from 15 residues. The CDR3 bases are TGTGCCTCTTCCGGGACTAGCGGGAGTTTATACGAGCAGTACTTC. Translation gives CASSGTSGSLYEQYF.

As to this clonotype: A single base separates this from a much larger clone, so it may be a read error. CDR3 bases: TGTGCCAGCAGCCTCCGGGACGCCGCGAGGGATGCGCAGTATTTT. This translates into CASSLRDAARDAQYF. The chain uses TRBV14 and TRBJ2-3; D is possibly TRBD1 or TRBD2 (5 bases each). V shed 4 bases and J shed 10 bases, with 21 bases lying between them. Germline values: CDR1 SGHDN, CDR2 FVKESK. CDR3 size: 15 residues.